Reported below is one T cell receptor beta chain. Its antigen is still unknown. J was trimmed by 6 bases and V by 3 bases; bases with no gene match: 10. Germline assignment: CDR1 KGHSH and CDR2 LQKENI. The CDR3 runs 17 residues. These data belong to a study of cytomegalovirus exposure and HLA in healthy donors. Study conclusions and caveats: DRB1 had the most TCR associations and HLA-C the fewest, a later analysis found, with rates varying by HLA locus. There were some V segments, including TRBV6-2 and TRBV6-3, excluded as indistinguishable.

With 60 Vbeta and 13 Jbeta primers, the PCR was carried out. As processed by the authors: In a later analysis, the count reached 74 million or so unique TCR beta chains, with around 10 million shared. The assay was immunoSEQ multiplex PCR, and TCRdb's table has in-frame clones only and misses some. Clone size and V and J calls were adopted from that table, with D and trimming inferred from the DNA. The sample holds 100,000 to 150,000 clones, roughly four fifths seen once. This TCR derives from a woman in her 50s in good health and CMV-seronegative. The chain combines TRBV18 with TRBJ2-5; 13 positions agree with TRBD2. The sequencing sample was made of PBMCs. CDR3 in amino acids: CASSPPTSGREVKTQYF. DNA of the CDR3: TGTGCCAGCTCACCTCCAACTAGCGGGAGGGAAGTAAAGACCCAGTACTTC. Filled out from reference TRBV18 and TRBJ2-5, the complete variable domain reads NAGVMQNPRHLVRRRGQEARLRCSPMKGHSHVYWYRQLPEEGLKFMVYLQKENIIDESGMPKERFSAEFPKEGPSILRIQQVVRGDSAAYFCASSPPTSGREVKTQYFGPGTRLLVL.